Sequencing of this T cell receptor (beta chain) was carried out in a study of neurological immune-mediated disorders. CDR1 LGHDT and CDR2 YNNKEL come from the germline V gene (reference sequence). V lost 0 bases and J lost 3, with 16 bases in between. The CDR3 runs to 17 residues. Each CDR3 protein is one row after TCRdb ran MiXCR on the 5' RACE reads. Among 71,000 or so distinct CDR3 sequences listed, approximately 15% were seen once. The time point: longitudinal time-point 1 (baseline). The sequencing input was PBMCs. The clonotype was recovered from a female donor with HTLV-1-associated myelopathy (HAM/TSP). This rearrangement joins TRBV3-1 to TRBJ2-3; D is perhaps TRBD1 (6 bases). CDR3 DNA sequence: TGTGCCAGCAGCCAAGAATTAGGGTGGGGGCTTACAGATACGCAGTATTTT. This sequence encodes CASSQELGWGLTDTQYF.